Here is one TCR beta chain with its context. The sample originates from a study of early T cells in non-severe SARS-CoV-2 infection. Individual cDNA molecules were tagged with unique molecular identifiers, the study reported. TCRdb passed the 5' RACE reads through MiXCR, listing each CDR3 protein once. The repertoire consists of fewer than 100,000 distinct CDR3 sequences, with roughly a sixth occurring once and the leading ten covering around 2.6%. Germline V lookup: CDR1 MNHEY, CDR2 SMNVEV (reference sequence). The CDR3 covers 16 residues. J lost 5 bases, V lost 5 bases, and 13 bases had no gene match.

The J gene is TRBJ2-7, the V gene TRBV27, with 9 positions matching TRBD2. The sample consisted of whole blood. This TCR was recovered from an adult who was a healthcare worker with PCR-confirmed SARS-CoV-2 infection or an uninfected control (not recorded which). This CDR3 reads CASSKGGGLAGNEQYF. The CDR3 bases are TGTGCCAGCAGTAAAGGGGGTGGGCTAGCGGGGAACGAGCAGTACTTC.